A single sample is the source of the 10 T cell receptor beta chains below, sequenced in a study of shared clonotypes between healthy human individuals. The method was immunoSEQ multiplex PCR; TCRdb's version includes in-frame clones alone and lacks a portion of them. The sample contains some 900,000 clones, approximately 76% of which appear only once. Sequences were obtained from memory CD4+ T cells sorted from blood. The subset denotes: CD45RA-negative fraction. The receptors were sampled from a man aged 18-30 years in good health.

The V and J genes are TRBV15 and TRBJ2-2; D remains unclear. Germline V gives CDR1 LNHNV, CDR2 YYDKDF (reference sequence). V was pared by 0 bases and J by 0 bases, with 11 bases between. This CDR3 region has 17 residues. CDR3 amino acids: CATSRDWVQTNTGELFF. In DNA, the CDR3 is TGTGCCACCAGCAGAGATTGGGTCCAGACGAACACCGGGGAGCTGTTTTTT.

As regards this clone: The sample carries other DNA sequences with the same CDR3. J is TRBJ1-1 and V is TRBV5-1; D is perhaps TRBD1 (5 bases). The CDR3 extends over 14 amino acids. Trimming cost V 7 bases and J 3 bases, with 16 bases left between them. Germline V gene lookup returns CDR1 SGHRS and CDR2 YFSETQ. The CDR3 sequence: CASSWAGRDTEAFF. In DNA form, the CDR3 reads TGCGCCAGCTCCTGGGCAGGGAGGGACACTGAAGCTTTCTTT.

This chain connects TRBV6-6 to TRBJ2-1, with 8 bases matching TRBD2. Germline CDR1 and CDR2: MNHNY and SVGAGI (reference sequence). This CDR3 is 16 amino acids long. The V segment lost 8 bases and the J segment 3 bases; nucleotides outside the gene matches: 12. The DNA of the CDR3 is TGTGCCAGCGGGGCAGTGAGCGGGGGCCTCTACAATGAGCAGTTCTTC. Its protein is CASGAVSGGLYNEQFF.

V is TRBV4-3 and J is TRBJ2-7; TRBD2 aligns across 7 bases. V trimming: 4 bases; J trimming: 3 bases; junction bases outside the gene matches: 9. The CDR3 covers 15 residues. Germline CDR1 and CDR2: LGHNA and YSLEER. The CDR3 region is CASSLESGGNYEQYF. CDR3 DNA sequence: TGCGCCAGCAGCCTAGAATCGGGGGGAAACTACGAGCAGTACTTC.

The chain recombines TRBV5-1 with TRBJ2-6; tentatively, D is TRBD1 or TRBD2 (5 bases each). Trimming left V 4 bases short and J 2 bases short, with 10 bases between. In germline, CDR1 is SGHRS, CDR2 YFSETQ. The CDR3 loop spans 15 amino acids. CDR3 nucleotide sequence: TGCGCCAGCAGCGGGGGAACAACTGGGGCCAACGTCCTGACTTTC. As protein: CASSGGTTGANVLTF.

The V and J genes are TRBV28 and TRBJ1-5; 10 bases are shared with TRBD1. V shed 7 bases and J 2 bases; nucleotides not matched to a gene: 5. This CDR3 has 15 amino acids. Per germline, CDR1 MDHEN and CDR2 SYDVKM. CDR3 in amino acids: CASTSGTGGNQPQHF. The CDR3 nucleotides are TGTGCCAGCACCTCGGGGACAGGGGGCAATCAGCCCCAGCATTTT.

The chain is built from TRBV12-2 and TRBJ2-7; the table assigns TRBD2, which was not confirmed against the DNA. TRBV12-2 is listed as a pseudogene. The CDR3 covers 15 residues. Here the CDR3 reads CASRLAQGTIDEQYF. DNA for the CDR3: TGTGCAAGTCGCTTAGCGCAAGGGACTATCGACGAGCAGTACTTC.

This clone was counted a few times. Other DNA sequences in this sample translate to the same CDR3. The CDR3 spells CASSLGLAGGYNEQFF. The CDR3, as DNA: TGTGCCAGCAGCCTAGGCCTAGCGGGGGGATACAATGAGCAGTTCTTC. The chain recombines TRBV7-6 with TRBJ2-1; 11 nucleotides agree with TRBD2. V shed 5 bases, J shed 4 bases, and the junction held 7 bases outside the gene matches. This CDR3 has 16 amino acids. CDR1 and CDR2 from the germline V gene are SGHVS and FNYEAQ.

This clone was counted ten times or more. The same CDR3 can be traced to other DNA sequences in this sample. CDR3 coding DNA: TGTGCCAGCAGCCCACAGGGGAACACCGGGGAGCTGTTTTTT. Protein sequence: CASSPQGNTGELFF. The J gene is TRBJ2-2, the V gene TRBV5-4; possible D gene TRBD1, 6 bases. Trimming took off 4 bases at V and 1 base at J, with 8 bases between the two ends. Germline V gene data show CDR1 as SGHNT and CDR2 as YYREEE (reference sequence). There are 14 residues in the CDR3.

Remarks on this clone: The same CDR3 can be traced to other DNA sequences in this sample. This chain links TRBV9 with TRBJ1-2; D is undetermined. The V end was cut by 4 bases, the J end by 7 bases, with 8 bases between. Per the germline V gene, CDR1 is SGDLS and CDR2 is YYNGEE. This CDR3 contains 11 residues. CDR3: CASSRQGGYTF. The CDR3 DNA reads TGTGCCAGCAGCCGCCAAGGTGGCTACACCTTC.